The source of this TCR beta chain is a study of OX40 agonist ivuxolimab in advanced cancers. The wider study: Patients were dosed intravenously with ivuxolimab at 0.01 to 10 mg/kg every 2 weeks. Points from the study as a whole: Expanded clones belonging to CD8+ T cells outnumbered, on average, those of CD4+.

The CDR3 sequence is 14 residues long. Germline V CDR1 and CDR2: SGHNT, YYREEE (reference sequence). Deletions cut 5 bases from V and 4 bases from J, with 10 bases between. Comments on this clone: Antigen: not known.

A history of autoimmune disease or systemic immunosuppression excluded patients. Clones were read by immunoSEQ multiplex PCR, and TCRdb kept only the in-frame ones, dropping some. The sample lists about 62,000 clones, around 85% occurring once. The genes are TRBV5-4 and TRBJ2-6; D not resolved. The TCR comes from an adult with an advanced solid tumor such as melanoma, head and neck, liver or kidney cancer. The sample was CD4+ or CD8+ T cells sorted from blood, taken in a trial of the OX40 agonist ivuxolimab. CDR3: CASSGLSGANVLTF. In DNA form, the CDR3 reads TGTGCCAGCAGTGGGTTGTCCGGGGCCAACGTCCTGACTTTC.